This passage covers 10 T cell receptor beta chains from one sample sequenced in a study of shared clonotypes between healthy human individuals. Libraries were prepared by immunoSEQ multiplex PCR; TCRdb keeps only in-frame clonotypes and omits some of them. The sample carries roughly 1,600,000 clones, approximately 98.5% recorded once. Sequencing used naive CD4+ T cells sorted from blood. Sample subset: CD45RA+ positively selected. The receptors originated from a man aged 25-45 years in good health.

V usage is TRBV6-5 and J usage is TRBJ2-2; D not certain. The CDR3 runs 14 residues. Germline loops: CDR1 MNHEY, CDR2 SVGAGI. The V and J ends lost 5 bases and 5 bases respectively, with 12 bases between them. As DNA, the CDR3 is TGTGCCAGCAGTCCACACCTCCGGACCGGGGAGCTGTTTTTT. Amino acids: CASSPHLRTGELFF.

As regards this clone: The junction does not match germline at one end; this may be a read error. In DNA, the CDR3 is TGCGCCGGCAGCGCAACCACCGGGACAGACTACGAGCAGTACTTC. Translated, it gives CAGSATTGTDYEQYF. V usage is TRBV5-1 and J usage is TRBJ2-7; 7 nucleotides match TRBD1. CDR1 and CDR2 (germline): SGHRS, YFSETQ. The CDR3 length is 15 residues.

This CDR3 reads CASSSGGKREQYF. The CDR3 DNA follows: TGTGCCAGTAGCTCAGGGGGGAAACGCGAGCAGTACTTC. This chain links TRBV19 with TRBJ2-7; possible D gene TRBD1, 7 bases. Per the germline V gene, CDR1 is LNHDA and CDR2 is SQIVND (reference sequence). There are 13 residues in the CDR3. Trimming pared 6 bases from V and 6 bases from J, leaving 15 bases between.

The J gene is TRBJ1-4, the V gene TRBV5-5; D ambiguous. Germline assignment: CDR1 SGHKS and CDR2 YYEKEE (reference sequence). V was pared by 4 bases and J by 9 bases, with 13 bases between. The CDR3 has 13 amino acids. CDR3 nucleotide sequence: TGTGCCAGCAGCCTCCTTAGGAGTCAAAAACTGTTTTTT. Its protein product is CASSLLRSQKLFF.

Remarks on this clone: This same CDR3 is encoded by further DNA sequences in the sample. J is TRBJ2-2 and V is TRBV11-3, with a possible D match to TRBD2 (5 bases). V was trimmed by 0 bases and J by 1 base, leaving 6 bases between them. The length of the CDR3 is 15 residues. Germline CDR1 and CDR2: SGHNT and YENEEA. This CDR3 is CASSLDGLNTGELFF. CDR3 nucleotide sequence: TGTGCCAGCAGCTTAGACGGACTGAACACCGGGGAGCTGTTTTTT.

The V gene is TRBV19, the J gene TRBJ2-7; 15 bases agree with TRBD2. Trimming took 6 bases from V and 3 from J; bases not matched to a gene: 3. Per germline, CDR1 LNHDA and CDR2 SQIVND (reference sequence). The CDR3 covers 15 residues. The CDR3 protein is CASRRGLAGGYEQYF. CDR3 sequence (DNA): TGTGCCAGTAGAAGGGGACTAGCGGGAGGCTACGAGCAGTACTTC.

As to this clone: The identical CDR3 is also encoded by other nucleotide sequences in the sample. The V gene is TRBV19, the J gene TRBJ2-7, with 9 bases identical to TRBD2. The CDR3 length is 15 residues. V shed 5 bases, J shed 0 bases, and the junction held 5 bases outside the gene matches. Germline V gene lookup returns CDR1 LNHDA and CDR2 SQIVND (reference sequence). The CDR3 bases are TGTGCCAGTAGTCCCGCGGGGGGGAGCTCCTACGAGCAGTACTTC. As protein: CASSPAGGSSYEQYF.

V is TRBV11-2 and J is TRBJ1-4; TRBD1 might be the D (6 bases). This CDR3 region has 16 residues. Trimming stripped 5 bases from V and 2 bases from J, with 15 bases between. CDR1 is SGHAT, CDR2 FQNNGV, per germline. The CDR3 coding sequence is TGTGCCAGCAGCCCCCGCTCAGGGGCCACTAATGAAAAACTGTTTTTT. It codes for CASSPRSGATNEKLFF.

This CDR3 is CASSLTSGGRTDTQYF. DNA for the CDR3: TGTGCCAGCTCACTTACTTCAGGGGGCCGCACAGATACGCAGTATTTT. This sequence joins TRBV18 and TRBJ2-3; 8 positions match TRBD1. After removal of 4 bases from V and 1 base from J, the junction contained 7 bases not matched to a gene. The germline gives CDR1 KGHSH, CDR2 LQKENI. The CDR3 contains 16 residues.

This sequence joins TRBV30 and TRBJ1-2; the match to TRBD1 covers 8 bases. This CDR3 comprises 13 residues. Looked up from germline, CDR1 is GTSNPN and CDR2 is SVGIG (reference sequence). V gave up 5 bases and J gave up 4 bases; unmatched junction bases: 6. CDR3 DNA: TGTGCCTGGTCCCCGACAGGGGTCTATGGCTACACCTTC. It specifies CAWSPTGVYGYTF.